This T cell receptor beta chain originates from a study of blood T cells in healthy people across ages. A minimum of 6 micrograms of total RNA was extracted per sample. Together with a sample-barcoded 5' primer, a J-beta primer mix was included in a second PCR lasting about 6 to 11 cycles. Using its own MiXCR run on the 5' RACE reads, TCRdb lists one record per CDR3 protein. Found here are about 640,000 distinct CDR3 sequences, 58% of them singletons; the top ten hold over 30%. General study results and limits: Using unsorted PBMCs precluded a conclusive naive versus antigen-experienced comparison. Donor CMV status was unknown, possibly confounding expanded clonotype changes.

Comment on this clonotype: Its specificity is not known.

Trimming shortened V by 0 bases and J by 5 bases, and 9 bases separated the two germline ends. The CDR3 loop spans 14 amino acids. In germline, CDR1 is SGHRS, CDR2 YFSETQ. This TCR came from a man aged 55 to 70 in good health. V gene TRBV5-1 combines with J gene TRBJ2-1, with unresolved D. The sample consisted of blood. CDR3 region: CASSLARSDNEQFF. CDR3 coding DNA: TGCGCCAGCAGCTTGGCTCGATCCGACAATGAGCAGTTCTTC.